This T cell receptor (beta chain) was sequenced during a study of cytomegalovirus exposure and HLA in healthy donors. CDR3 length equals 17 residues. The V gene end was trimmed by 4 bases and the J gene end by 8 bases; junction bases not matched to a gene: 15. Germline V CDR1 and CDR2: SGHTA, FQGNSA. Vbeta (60) and Jbeta (13) primers were used in the PCR. Produced via immunoSEQ multiplex PCR; TCRdb's table is partial and in-frame only. The table includes around 160,000 clones, 68% detected once. Worth noting for this clone: The antigen remains undetermined.

Study conclusions and caveats: Presence/absence analysis assumed near-uniform sequencing depth across donors.

The rearrangement uses TRBV7-2 and TRBJ1-4, with 8 bases that match TRBD1. Sample: PBMCs. The receptor comes from a man aged 50 to 59 in good health and CMV-seronegative. CDR3 nucleotide sequence: TGTGCCAGCAGCTCTTTGTCCTCCGGGACAGGCCCAGAAAAACTGTTTTTT. It yields the protein CASSSLSSGTGPEKLFF. The full variable domain, completed using reference TRBV7-2 and TRBJ1-4, is GAGVSQSPSNKVTEKGKDVELRCDPISGHTALYWYRQSLGQGLEFLIYFQGNSAPDKSGLPSDRFSAERTGGSVSTLTIQRTQQEDSAVYLCASSSLSSGTGPEKLFFGSGTQLSVL.